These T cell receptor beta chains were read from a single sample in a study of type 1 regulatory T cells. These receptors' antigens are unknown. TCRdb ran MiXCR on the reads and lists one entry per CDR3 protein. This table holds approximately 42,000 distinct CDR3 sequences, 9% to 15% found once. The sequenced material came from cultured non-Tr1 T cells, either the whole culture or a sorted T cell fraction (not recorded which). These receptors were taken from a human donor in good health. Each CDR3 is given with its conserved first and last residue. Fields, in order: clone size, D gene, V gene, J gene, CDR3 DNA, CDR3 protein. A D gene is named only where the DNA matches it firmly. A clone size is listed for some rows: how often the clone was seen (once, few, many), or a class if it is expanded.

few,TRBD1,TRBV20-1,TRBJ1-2,TGCAGTGCTAGGTCGGGACAGGGCCTTTATGGCTACACCTTC,CSARSGQGLYGYTF
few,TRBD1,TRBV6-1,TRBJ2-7,TGTGCCAGCAGTGCAGCATCGATACCGGGACAGAGCGAGCAGTACTTC,CASSAASIPGQSEQYF
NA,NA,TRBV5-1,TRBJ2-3,TGCGCCAGCAGCTTGGGGACAACAACTAGCACAGATACGCAGTATTTT,CASSLGTTTSTDTQYF
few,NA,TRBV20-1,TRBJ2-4,TGCAGTGCGGCCGACAGTCCCCCCAAAAACATTCAGTACTTC,CSAADSPPKNIQYF
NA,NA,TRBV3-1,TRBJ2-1,TGTGCCAGCAGCCTTTCCGGGGCCAATGAGCAGTTCTTC,CASSLSGANEQFF
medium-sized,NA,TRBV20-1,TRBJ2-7,TGCAGTGCTAGAGGCGTTGTGGACGAGCAGTACTTC,CSARGVVDEQYF
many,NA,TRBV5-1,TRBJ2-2,TGCGCCAGCAGCGGACGGCTTAACACCGGGGAGCTGTTTTTT,CASSGRLNTGELFF
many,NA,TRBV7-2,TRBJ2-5,TGTGCCAGCAGCCAAGACCCTGTAGAGACCCAGTACTTC,CASSQDPVETQYF
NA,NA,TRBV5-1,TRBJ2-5,TGCGCCAGCAGTCCTCAACCTAGCAACCAAGAGACCCAGTACTTC,CASSPQPSNQETQYF
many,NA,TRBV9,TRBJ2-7,TGTGCCAGCAGCCGGGGCGGGACATCCTACGAGCAGTACTTC,CASSRGGTSYEQYF
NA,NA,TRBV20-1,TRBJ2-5,TGCAGTGCCACGGACCCGTTTCAAGAGACCCAGTACTTC,CSATDPFQETQYF
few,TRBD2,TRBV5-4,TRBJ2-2,TGTGCCAGCAGCCCCAGCGGGAGAAAGAACACCGGGGAGCTGTTTTTT,CASSPSGRKNTGELFF
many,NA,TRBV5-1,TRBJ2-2,TGCGCCAGCAGCTTGACAGGGCACACCGGGGAGCTGTTTTTT,CASSLTGHTGELFF
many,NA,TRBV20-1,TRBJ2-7,TGCAGTGCTGACCTAACTAGCGAGCAGTACTTC,CSADLTSEQYF
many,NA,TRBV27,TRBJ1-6,TGTGCCAGCAGTTTATGGGCGGTGCCCGGGGGCTCCTATAATTCACCCCTCCACTTT,CASSLWAVPGGSYNSPLHF
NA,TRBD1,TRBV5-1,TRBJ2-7,TGCGCCAGCAGCAGGGCCGGGACAGGGCCCGAGCAGTACTTC,CASSRAGTGPEQYF
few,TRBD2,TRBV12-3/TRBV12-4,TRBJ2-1,TGTGCCAGCAGCATCCGGACTAGCGGGAGCAATGAGCAGTTCTTC,CASSIRTSGSNEQFF
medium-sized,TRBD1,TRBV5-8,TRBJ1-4,TGTGCCAGCAGCTTGGGGTTTTCCTCGACAGGGCAAAATGAAAAACTGTTTTTT,CASSLGFSSTGQNEKLFF
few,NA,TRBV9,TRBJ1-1,TGTGCCAGCAGCGTAGTGGGTGATGGCAACACTGAAGCTTTCTTT,CASSVVGDGNTEAFF
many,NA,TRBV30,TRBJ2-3,TGTGCCTGGACCAAAAAAGGCTTAGGGGGGGATACGCAGTATTTT,CAWTKKGLGGDTQYF
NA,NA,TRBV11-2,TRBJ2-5,TGTGCCAGCAGTTCCCCAGAGGGAAAAGAGACCCAGTACTTC,CASSSPEGKETQYF
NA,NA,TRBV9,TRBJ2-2,TGTGCCAGCAGCGTAGTTGACCACACCGGGGAGCTGTTTTTT,CASSVVDHTGELFF
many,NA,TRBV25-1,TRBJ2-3,TGTGCCAGCAGGGTGAATACTATTAGCGGAACAGATACGCAGTATTTT,CASRVNTISGTDTQYF
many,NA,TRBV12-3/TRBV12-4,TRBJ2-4,TGTGCCAGCAGTTTCTCTAGCCTAGCCAAAAACATTCAGTACTTC,CASSFSSLAKNIQYF
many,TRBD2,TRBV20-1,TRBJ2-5,TGCAGTGCTGTTCTAGCGGGACCGGGGACCCAGTACTTC,CSAVLAGPGTQYF
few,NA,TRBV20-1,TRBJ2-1,TGCAGTGCTAGAAGAGGGAGCTCCTACAATGAGCAGTTCTTC,CSARRGSSYNEQFF
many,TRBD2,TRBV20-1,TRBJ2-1,TGCAGTGCTAGCTCCCTAGCGGGAGGAACCTACAATGAGCAGTTCTTC,CSASSLAGGTYNEQFF
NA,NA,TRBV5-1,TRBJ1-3,TGCGCCAGCAGCTCAGGACGGAGCTTCTCTGGAAACACCATATATTTT,CASSSGRSFSGNTIYF
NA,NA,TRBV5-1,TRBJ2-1,TGCGCCAGCAGCTTGTGGGGGGAAAATAATGAGCAGTTCTTC,CASSLWGENNEQFF
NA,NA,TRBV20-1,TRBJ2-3,TGCAGTGCTAGGGGGGACACAGATACGCAGTATTTT,CSARGDTDTQYF
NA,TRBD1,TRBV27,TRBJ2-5,TGTGCCAGCAGGGCCCGGACAGGCCTACAAGAGACCCAGTACTTC,CASRARTGLQETQYF
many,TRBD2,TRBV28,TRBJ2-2,TGTGCCAGCAGCATCATAGCGGGAGGGACGAACACCGGGGAGCTGTTTTTT,CASSIIAGGTNTGELFF
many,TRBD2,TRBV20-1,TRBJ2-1,TGCAGGGGGACTAGCGGGGTCAATGAGCAGTTCTTC,CRGTSGVNEQFF
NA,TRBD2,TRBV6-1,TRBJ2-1,TGTGCCAGCAGTGAACTAGCGGGAAGCTCCTACAATGAGCAGTTCTTC,CASSELAGSSYNEQFF
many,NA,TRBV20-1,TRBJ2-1,TGCAGTGCCCCGAGCCAAGAGGTTTACAATGAGCAGTTCTTC,CSAPSQEVYNEQFF
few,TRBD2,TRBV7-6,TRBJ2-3,TGTGCCAGCGGGGGAGGGGCTGGCACAGATACGCAGTATTTT,CASGGGAGTDTQYF
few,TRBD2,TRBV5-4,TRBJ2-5,TGTGCCAGCAAGAGAGGGGGGACTAGCGGGGGGCAAGAGACCCAGTACTTC,CASKRGGTSGGQETQYF
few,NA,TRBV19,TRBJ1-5,TGTGCCAGTAGTGGGGGGCAAGGTCAGCCCCAGCATTTT,CASSGGQGQPQHF
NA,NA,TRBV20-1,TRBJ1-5,TGCAGTGCTATCCCCCCAGCCAATCAGCCCCAGCATTTT,CSAIPPANQPQHF
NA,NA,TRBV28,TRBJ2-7,TGTGCCAGCAGTTTGGCAGGGACCGGCGAGCAGTACTTC,CASSLAGTGEQYF